The clone carrying this T cell receptor beta chain was detected only a few times. This record comes from a study of identical twins. Each CDR3 protein is one row after TCRdb ran MiXCR on the 5' RACE reads. The sample lists about 300,000 distinct CDR3 sequences, about 12% occurring once. CDR1 is SNHLY, CDR2 FYNNEI, per germline. The CDR3 contains 18 residues. The ends were cut back, 5 bases at V and 1 base at J, with 21 bases in the middle. Separately, the same data were catalogued under a study of yellow fever vaccine responses in identical twins.

Sequencing was done on a sample of CD8+ T cells sorted from blood. The V and J genes are TRBV2 and TRBJ2-1; TRBD2 is a possible D gene (6 bases). The source of this sequence is a woman aged 18-29 years in good health. This CDR3 reads CASSRRVGDFESYNEQFF. The CDR3 nucleotides are TGTGCCAGCAGTCGAAGGGTTGGGGACTTTGAATCCTACAATGAGCAGTTCTTC.